This T cell receptor beta chain stems from a study of blood T cell repertoires in COVID-19. Study-wide context: The cDNA or gDNA used as material had been derived from T cells, B-cell-depleted T cells, or PBMCs.

Authors' processing steps: Estimated nucleated cell counts came from reference gene primer amplification. The assay was immunoSEQ multiplex PCR, and TCRdb's table has in-frame clones only and misses some. Clone size and the V and J calls come from that table; the DNA yielded D and trimming. The profile shows fewer than 600,000 clones, around 87% of them singletons. Assignment of participants to cohorts was predicated upon participant-reported clinical history. In Cohort 3, a recovered donor had either two negative PCRs, clearance, or symptom resolution. The CDR3 has 12 residues. V lost 7 bases, J lost 2 bases, and 12 bases lay in between. CDR1 is GTSNPN, CDR2 SVGIG, per germline (reference sequence).

The V gene is TRBV30, the J gene TRBJ2-7; TRBD1 might be the D (7 bases). This sequence was found in a woman in her 40s who had recovered from COVID-19. Sequencing used PBMCs or T cells enriched from blood (not recorded which). The CDR3 DNA follows: TGTGCCTTACAGGGGACTCCCTACGAGCAGTACTTC. It codes for CALQGTPYEQYF. Full variable domain (outside the CDR3, taken from reference TRBV30 and TRBJ2-7): SQTIHQWPATLVQPVGSPLSLECTVEGTSNPNLYWYRQAAGRGLQLLFYSVGIGQISSEVPQNLSASRPQDRQFILSSKKLLLSDSGFYLCALQGTPYEQYFGPGTRLTVT.